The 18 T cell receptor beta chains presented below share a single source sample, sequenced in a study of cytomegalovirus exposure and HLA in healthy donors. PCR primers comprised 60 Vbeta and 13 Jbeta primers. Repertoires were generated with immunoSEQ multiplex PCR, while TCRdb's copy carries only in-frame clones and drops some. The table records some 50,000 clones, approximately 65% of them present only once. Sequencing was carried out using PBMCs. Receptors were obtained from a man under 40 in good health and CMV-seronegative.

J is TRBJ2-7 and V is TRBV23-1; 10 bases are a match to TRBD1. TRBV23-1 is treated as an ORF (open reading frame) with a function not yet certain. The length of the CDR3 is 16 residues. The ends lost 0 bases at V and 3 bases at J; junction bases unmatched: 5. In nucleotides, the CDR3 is TGCGCCAGCAGTCAATCGCGGGACAGGGGAGTCTACGAGCAGTACTTC. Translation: CASSQSRDRGVYEQYF.

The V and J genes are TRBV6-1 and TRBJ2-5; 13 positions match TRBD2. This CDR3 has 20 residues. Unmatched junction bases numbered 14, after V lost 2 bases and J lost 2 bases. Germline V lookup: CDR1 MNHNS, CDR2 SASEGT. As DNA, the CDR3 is TGTGCCAGCAGTGAACGAGGACTAGCGGGAGTGAGGATCCTACAAGAGACCCAGTACTTC. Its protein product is CASSERGLAGVRILQETQYF.

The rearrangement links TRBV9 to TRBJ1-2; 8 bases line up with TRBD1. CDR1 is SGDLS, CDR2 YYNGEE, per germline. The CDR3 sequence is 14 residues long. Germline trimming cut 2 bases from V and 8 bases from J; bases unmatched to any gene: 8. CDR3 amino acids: CASSVGQDVGGYTF. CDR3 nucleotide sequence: TGTGCCAGCAGCGTGGGACAGGATGTGGGAGGCTACACCTTC.

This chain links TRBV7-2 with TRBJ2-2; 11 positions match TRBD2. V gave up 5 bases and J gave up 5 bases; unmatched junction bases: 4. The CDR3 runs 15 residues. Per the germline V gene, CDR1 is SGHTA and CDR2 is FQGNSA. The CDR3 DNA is TGTGCCAGCAGCCTTCGGACTAGCGGGACCGGGGAGCTGTTTTTT. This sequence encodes CASSLRTSGTGELFF. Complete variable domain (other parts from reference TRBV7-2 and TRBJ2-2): GAGVSQSPSNKVTEKGKDVELRCDPISGHTALYWYRQSLGQGLEFLIYFQGNSAPDKSGLPSDRFSAERTGGSVSTLTIQRTQQEDSAVYLCASSLRTSGTGELFFGEGSRLTVL.

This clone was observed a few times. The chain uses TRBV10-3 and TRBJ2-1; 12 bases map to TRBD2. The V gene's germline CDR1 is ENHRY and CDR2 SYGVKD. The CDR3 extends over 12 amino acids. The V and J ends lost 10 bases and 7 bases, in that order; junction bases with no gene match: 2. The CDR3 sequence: CATLAGGNEQFF. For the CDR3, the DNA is TGTGCCACACTAGCGGGAGGTAATGAGCAGTTCTTC.

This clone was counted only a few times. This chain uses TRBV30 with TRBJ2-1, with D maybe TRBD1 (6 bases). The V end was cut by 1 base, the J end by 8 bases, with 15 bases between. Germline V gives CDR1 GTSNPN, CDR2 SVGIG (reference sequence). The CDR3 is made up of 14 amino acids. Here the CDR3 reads CAWSGLGGLDEQFF. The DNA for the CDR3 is TGTGCCTGGAGTGGATTAGGGGGTTTGGATGAGCAGTTCTTC. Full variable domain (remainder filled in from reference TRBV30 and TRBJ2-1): SQTIHQWPATLVQPVGSPLSLECTVEGTSNPNLYWYRQAAGRGLQLLFYSVGIGQISSEVPQNLSASRPQDRQFILSSKKLLLSDSGFYLCAWSGLGGLDEQFFGPGTRLTVL.

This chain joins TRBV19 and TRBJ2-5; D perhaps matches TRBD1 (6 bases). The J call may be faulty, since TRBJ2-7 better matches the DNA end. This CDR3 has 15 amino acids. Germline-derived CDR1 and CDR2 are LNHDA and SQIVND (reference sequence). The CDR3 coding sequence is TGTGCCAGTAGTAATATGATGGACAGCCGCTACGAGCAGTACTTC. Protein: CASSNMMDSRYEQYF.

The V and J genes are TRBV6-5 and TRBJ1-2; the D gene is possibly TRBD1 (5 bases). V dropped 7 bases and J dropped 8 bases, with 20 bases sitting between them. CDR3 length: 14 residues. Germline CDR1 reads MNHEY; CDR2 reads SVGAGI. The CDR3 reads CASTLTRGGVGYTF. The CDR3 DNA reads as TGTGCCAGCACCCTTACTCGCGGGGGTGTCGGCTACACCTTC.

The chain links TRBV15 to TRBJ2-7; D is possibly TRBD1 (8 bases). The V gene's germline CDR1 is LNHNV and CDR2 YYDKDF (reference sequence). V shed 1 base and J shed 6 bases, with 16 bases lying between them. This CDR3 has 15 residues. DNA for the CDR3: TGTGCCACCAGCAGAGCGGCAGGGGGCGGGGGCGAGCAGTACTTC. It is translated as CATSRAAGGGGEQYF.

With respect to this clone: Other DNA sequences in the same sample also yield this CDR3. The CDR3 DNA follows: TGCGCCAGCAGCTTGGACGGACAGGGGGTGGGCGAGACCCAGTACTTC. Translated, it gives CASSLDGQGVGETQYF. The chain links TRBV5-1 to TRBJ2-5; 10 nucleotides agree with TRBD1. CDR1 and CDR2 (germline): SGHRS, YFSETQ. V lost 0 bases to trimming and J lost 5 bases; unmatched junction nucleotides: 7. The CDR3 extends over 16 amino acids. Using reference TRBV5-1 and TRBJ2-5 for the parts outside the CDR3, the full variable domain is KAGVTQTPRYLIKTRGQQVTLSCSPISGHRSVSWYQQTPGQGLQFLFEYFSETQRNKGNFPGRFSGRQFSNSRSEMNVSTLELGDSALYLCASSLDGQGVGETQYFGPGTRLLVL.

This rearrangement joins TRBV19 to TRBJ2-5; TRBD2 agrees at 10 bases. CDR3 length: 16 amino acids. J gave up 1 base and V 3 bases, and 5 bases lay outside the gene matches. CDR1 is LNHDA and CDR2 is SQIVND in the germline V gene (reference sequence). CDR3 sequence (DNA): TGTGCCAGTAGTATTTTCGCTAGCGGGGGCCAAGAGACCCAGTACTTC. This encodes CASSIFASGGQETQYF.

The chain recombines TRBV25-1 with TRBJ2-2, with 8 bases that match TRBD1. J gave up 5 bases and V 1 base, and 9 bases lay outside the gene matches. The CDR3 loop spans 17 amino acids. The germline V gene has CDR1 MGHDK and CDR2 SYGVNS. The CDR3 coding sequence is TGTGCCAGCAGTGAATCAGGCCGGACAGGGAGGACCGGGGAGCTGTTTTTT. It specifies CASSESGRTGRTGELFF.

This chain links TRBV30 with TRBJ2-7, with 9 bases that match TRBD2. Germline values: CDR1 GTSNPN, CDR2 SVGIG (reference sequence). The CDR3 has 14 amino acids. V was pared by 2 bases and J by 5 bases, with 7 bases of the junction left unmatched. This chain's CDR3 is CAWSLLAGRDEQYF. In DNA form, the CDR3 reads TGTGCCTGGAGTTTACTAGCGGGCAGAGACGAGCAGTACTTC. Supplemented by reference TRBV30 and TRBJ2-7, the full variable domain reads SQTIHQWPATLVQPVGSPLSLECTVEGTSNPNLYWYRQAAGRGLQLLFYSVGIGQISSEVPQNLSASRPQDRQFILSSKKLLLSDSGFYLCAWSLLAGRDEQYFGPGTRLTVT.

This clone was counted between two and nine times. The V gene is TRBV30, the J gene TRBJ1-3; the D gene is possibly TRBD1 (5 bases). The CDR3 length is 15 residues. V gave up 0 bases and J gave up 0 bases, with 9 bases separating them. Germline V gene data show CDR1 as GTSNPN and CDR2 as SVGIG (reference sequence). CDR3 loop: CAWSVGRSSGNTIYF. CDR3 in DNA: TGTGCCTGGAGTGTGGGGCGGAGCTCTGGAAACACCATATATTTT.

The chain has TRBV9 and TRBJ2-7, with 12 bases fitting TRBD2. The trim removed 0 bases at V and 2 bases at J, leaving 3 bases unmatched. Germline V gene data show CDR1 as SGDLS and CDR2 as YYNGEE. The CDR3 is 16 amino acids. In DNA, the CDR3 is TGTGCCAGCAGCGTAGGACTAGCGGGAGTTGCCTACGAGCAGTACTTC. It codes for CASSVGLAGVAYEQYF.

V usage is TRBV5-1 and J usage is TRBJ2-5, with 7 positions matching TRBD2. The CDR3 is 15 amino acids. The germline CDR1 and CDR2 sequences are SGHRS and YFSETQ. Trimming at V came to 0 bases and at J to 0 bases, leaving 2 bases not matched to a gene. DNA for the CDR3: TGCGCCAGCAGCTTGGGACTAGCAAACCAAGAGACCCAGTACTTC. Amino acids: CASSLGLANQETQYF.

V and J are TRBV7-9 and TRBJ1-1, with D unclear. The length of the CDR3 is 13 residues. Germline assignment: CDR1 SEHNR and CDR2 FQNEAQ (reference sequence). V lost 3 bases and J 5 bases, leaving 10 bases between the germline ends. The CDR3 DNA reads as TGTGCCAGCAGCTTCCCGGGGAGAACTGAAGCTTTCTTT. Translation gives CASSFPGRTEAFF.

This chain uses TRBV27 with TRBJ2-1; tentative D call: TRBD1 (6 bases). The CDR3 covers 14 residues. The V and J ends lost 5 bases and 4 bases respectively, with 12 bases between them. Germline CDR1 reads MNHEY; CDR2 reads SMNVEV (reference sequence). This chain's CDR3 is CASSAQGGYNEQFF. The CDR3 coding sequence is TGTGCCAGCAGTGCCCAAGGGGGATACAATGAGCAGTTCTTC.